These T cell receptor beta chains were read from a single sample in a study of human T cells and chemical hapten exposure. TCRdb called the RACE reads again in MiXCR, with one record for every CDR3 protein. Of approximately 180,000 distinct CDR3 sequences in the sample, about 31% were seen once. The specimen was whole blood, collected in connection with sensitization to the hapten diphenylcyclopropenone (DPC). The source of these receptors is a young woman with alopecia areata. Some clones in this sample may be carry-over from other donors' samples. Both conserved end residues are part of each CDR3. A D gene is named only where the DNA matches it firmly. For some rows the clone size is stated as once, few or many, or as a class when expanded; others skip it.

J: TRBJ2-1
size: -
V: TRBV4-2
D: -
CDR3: CASSQPTSGSYNEQFF
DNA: TGTGCCAGCAGCCAACCTACTAGTGGGAGCTACAATGAGCAGTTCTTC

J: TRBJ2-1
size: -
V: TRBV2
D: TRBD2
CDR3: CASSDQRGYNEQFF
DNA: TGTGCCAGCAGTGATCAGCGGGGTTACAATGAGCAGTTCTTC

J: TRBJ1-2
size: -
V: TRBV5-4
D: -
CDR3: CASSPLPGAHNYGYTF
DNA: TGTGCCAGCAGCCCTCTTCCGGGGGCGCATAACTATGGCTACACCTTC

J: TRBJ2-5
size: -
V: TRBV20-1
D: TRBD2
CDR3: CSALTSAETQYF
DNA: TGCAGTGCTCTGACTAGCGCAGAGACCCAGTACTTC

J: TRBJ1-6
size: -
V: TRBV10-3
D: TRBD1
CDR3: CAGGTGRNSPLHF
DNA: TGTGCCGGGGGGACAGGGCGCAATTCACCCCTCCACTTT

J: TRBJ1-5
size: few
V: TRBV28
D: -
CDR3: CASSLVTGNQPQHF
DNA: TGTGCCAGCAGTTTGGTTACAGGCAATCAGCCCCAGCATTTT

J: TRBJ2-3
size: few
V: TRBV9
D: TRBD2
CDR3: CASSVGTSSRTDTQYF
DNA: TGTGCCAGCAGCGTAGGGACTAGTTCTCGCACAGATACGCAGTATTTT

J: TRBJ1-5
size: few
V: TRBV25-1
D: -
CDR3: CASSESSDSGIQPQHF
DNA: TGTGCCAGCAGTGAATCGTCGGACTCAGGCATTCAGCCCCAGCATTTT

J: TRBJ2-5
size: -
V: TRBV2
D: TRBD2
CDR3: CASRLAEKTQYF
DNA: TGTGCCAGCCGACTAGCGGAAAAGACCCAGTACTTC

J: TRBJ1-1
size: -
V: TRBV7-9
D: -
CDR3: CASSSRVYTEAFF
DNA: TGTGCCAGCAGCTCCAGGGTCTACACTGAAGCTTTCTTT

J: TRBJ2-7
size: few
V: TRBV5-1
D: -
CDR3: CASSGDNSYEQYF
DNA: TGCGCCAGCAGCGGGGACAACTCCTACGAGCAGTACTTC

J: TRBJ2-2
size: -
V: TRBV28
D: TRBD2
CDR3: CASSLGLAGGIGELFF
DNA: TGTGCCAGCAGCCTTGGACTAGCGGGAGGAATCGGGGAGCTGTTTTTT

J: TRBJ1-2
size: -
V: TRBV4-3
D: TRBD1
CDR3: CASSQDSQGAVGYTF
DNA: TGCGCCAGCAGCCAAGATTCGCAGGGGGCGGTCGGCTACACCTTC

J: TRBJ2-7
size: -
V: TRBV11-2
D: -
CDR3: CASSLGRLGEQYF
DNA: TGTGCCAGCAGCTTAGGGCGGTTAGGCGAGCAGTACTTC

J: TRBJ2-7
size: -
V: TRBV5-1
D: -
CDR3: CASSLRARTLHEQYF
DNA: TGCGCCAGCAGCTTACGGGCCCGAACCCTCCACGAGCAGTACTTC

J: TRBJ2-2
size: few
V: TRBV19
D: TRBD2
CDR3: CASRDSGGALTGELFF
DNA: TGTGCCAGTAGGGATAGCGGGGGGGCTTTGACCGGGGAGCTGTTTTTT

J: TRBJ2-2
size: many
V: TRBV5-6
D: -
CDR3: CASSGGANTGELFF
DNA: TGTGCCAGCAGCGGGGGGGCAAACACCGGGGAGCTGTTTTTT

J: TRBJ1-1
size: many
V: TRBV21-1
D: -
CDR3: CASSPSWGTENTEAFF
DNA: TGTGCCAGCAGCCCAAGCTGGGGGACAGAGAACACTGAAGCTTTCTTT

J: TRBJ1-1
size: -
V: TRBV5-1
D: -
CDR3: CASSLEGGPAFF
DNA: TGCGCCAGCAGCTTGGAAGGGGGGCCAGCTTTCTTT

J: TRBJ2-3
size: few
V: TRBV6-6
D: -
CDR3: CASATGTDTQYF
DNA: TGTGCCAGTGCTACTGGCACAGATACGCAGTATTTT

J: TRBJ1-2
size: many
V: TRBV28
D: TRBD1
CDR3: CASGPSGQGMGGYTF
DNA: TGTGCCAGCGGACCTTCGGGACAGGGGATGGGTGGCTACACCTTC

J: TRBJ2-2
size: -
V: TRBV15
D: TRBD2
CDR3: CATSGGEGSPGGELFF
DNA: TGTGCCACCAGCGGGGGGGAAGGATCTCCTGGAGGGGAGCTGTTTTTT

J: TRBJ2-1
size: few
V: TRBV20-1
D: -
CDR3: CSAGRISSSYNEQFF
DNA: TGCAGTGCTGGGAGGATCTCGAGCTCCTACAATGAGCAGTTCTTC

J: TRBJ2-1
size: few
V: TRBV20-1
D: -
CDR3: CSARNSGTYNEQFF
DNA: TGCAGTGCTCGGAATAGCGGAACCTACAATGAGCAGTTCTTC

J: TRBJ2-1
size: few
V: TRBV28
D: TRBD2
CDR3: CASSPLGGSSYNEQFF
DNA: TGTGCCAGCAGCCCCCTGGGCGGGAGTTCCTACAATGAGCAGTTCTTC

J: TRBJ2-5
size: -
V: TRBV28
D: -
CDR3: CASSLGGLGDQETQYF
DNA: TGTGCCAGCAGTCTAGGGGGTTTGGGGGACCAAGAGACCCAGTACTTC

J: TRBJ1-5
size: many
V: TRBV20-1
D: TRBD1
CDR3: CSAASDRESNQPQHF
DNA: TGCAGTGCCGCTTCGGACAGGGAAAGCAATCAGCCCCAGCATTTT

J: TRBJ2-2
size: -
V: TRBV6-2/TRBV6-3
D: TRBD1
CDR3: CASSRRTGGELFF
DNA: TGTGCCAGCAGCCGCAGGACAGGCGGGGAGCTGTTTTTT

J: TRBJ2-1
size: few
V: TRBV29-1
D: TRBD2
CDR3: CSVGGSTYNEQFF
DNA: TGCAGCGTTGGCGGGAGTACCTACAATGAGCAGTTCTTC

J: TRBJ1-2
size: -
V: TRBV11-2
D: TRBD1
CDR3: CASSLDPRTGGYGYTF
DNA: TGTGCCAGCAGCTTAGATCCGAGGACAGGGGGCTACGGCTACACCTTC

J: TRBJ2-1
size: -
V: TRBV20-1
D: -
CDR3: CSARGLHNEQFF
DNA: TGCAGTGCTAGAGGTCTGCACAATGAGCAGTTCTTC

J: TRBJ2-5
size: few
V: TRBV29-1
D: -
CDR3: CSVGSGQETQYF
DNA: TGCAGCGTTGGATCGGGCCAAGAGACCCAGTACTTC

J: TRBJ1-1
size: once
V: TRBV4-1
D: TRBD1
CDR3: CASSQTGGDEAFF
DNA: TGCGCCAGCAGCCAGACAGGGGGCGATGAAGCTTTCTTT

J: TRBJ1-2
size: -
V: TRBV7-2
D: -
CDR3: CASSFEEDYGYTF
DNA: TGTGCCAGCAGCTTCGAAGAAGACTATGGCTACACCTTC

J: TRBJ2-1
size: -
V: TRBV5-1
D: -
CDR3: CASSSTGDYRSEQFF
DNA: TGCGCCAGCAGTTCTACAGGGGACTATCGGAGTGAGCAGTTCTTC

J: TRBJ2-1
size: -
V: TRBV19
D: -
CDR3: CASSIGKQPTWSNEQFF
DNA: TGTGCCAGTAGTATAGGAAAGCAACCCACATGGAGCAATGAGCAGTTCTTC

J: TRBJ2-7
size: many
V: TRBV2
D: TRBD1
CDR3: CASSGQGSEQYF
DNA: TGTGCCAGTAGCGGACAGGGAAGCGAGCAGTACTTC

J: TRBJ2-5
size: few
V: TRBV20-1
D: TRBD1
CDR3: CSAIRTGALQETQYF
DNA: TGCAGTGCTATTAGGACAGGGGCCCTCCAAGAGACCCAGTACTTC

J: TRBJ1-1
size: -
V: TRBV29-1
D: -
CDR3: CSETGRDNTEAFF
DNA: TGCAGCGAAACGGGGCGGGACAACACTGAAGCTTTCTTT

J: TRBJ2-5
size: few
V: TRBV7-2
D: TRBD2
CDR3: CASSSQRGGLETQYF
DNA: TGTGCCAGCAGCTCCCAGCGGGGGGGCCTTGAGACCCAGTACTTC

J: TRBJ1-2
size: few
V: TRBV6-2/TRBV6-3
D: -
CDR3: CASSSGDGYTF
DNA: TGTGCCAGCAGTTCAGGGGACGGCTACACCTTC

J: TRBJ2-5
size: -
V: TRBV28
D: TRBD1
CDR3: CASTSGQGVETQYF
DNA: TGTGCCAGCACAAGTGGGCAGGGGGTCGAGACCCAGTACTTC

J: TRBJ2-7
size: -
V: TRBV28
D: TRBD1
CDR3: CASSINRGIYEQYF
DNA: TGTGCCAGCAGTATAAACAGGGGGATCTACGAGCAGTACTTC

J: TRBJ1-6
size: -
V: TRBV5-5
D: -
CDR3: CASRPGRGESPLHF
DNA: TGTGCCAGCAGACCTGGACGGGGCGAATCACCCCTCCACTTT

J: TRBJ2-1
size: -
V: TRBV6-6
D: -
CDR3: CASSTRSSYNEQFF
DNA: TGTGCCAGCAGTACTCGGAGCTCCTACAATGAGCAGTTCTTC

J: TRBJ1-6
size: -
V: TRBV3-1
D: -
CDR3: CASSYGAYNSPLHF
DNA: TGTGCCAGCAGCTACGGGGCGTACAATTCACCCCTCCACTTT

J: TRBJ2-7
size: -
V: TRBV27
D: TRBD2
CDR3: CASSSPGLAGDYEQYF
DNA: TGTGCCAGCAGTTCCCCGGGACTAGCGGGAGACTACGAGCAGTACTTC

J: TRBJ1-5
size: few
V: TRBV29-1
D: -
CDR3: CSVRLDSNQPQHF
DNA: TGCAGCGTGCGCCTAGATAGCAATCAGCCCCAGCATTTT

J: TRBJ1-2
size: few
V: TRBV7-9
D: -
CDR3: CASSSETRVLGYTF
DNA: TGTGCCAGCAGCTCGGAGACCCGGGTCCTTGGCTACACCTTC

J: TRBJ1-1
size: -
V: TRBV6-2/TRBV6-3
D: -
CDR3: CASSYGSNTEAFF
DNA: TGTGCCAGCAGTTACGGGTCGAACACTGAAGCTTTCTTT

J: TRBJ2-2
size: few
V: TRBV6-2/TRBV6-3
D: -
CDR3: CASRQLRTNTGELFF
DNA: TGTGCCAGCAGGCAACTACGGACGAACACCGGGGAGCTGTTTTTT

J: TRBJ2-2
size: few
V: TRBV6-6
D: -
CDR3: CAIRRGSTNTGELFF
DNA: TGTGCCATCCGCAGGGGCAGTACGAACACCGGGGAGCTGTTTTTT

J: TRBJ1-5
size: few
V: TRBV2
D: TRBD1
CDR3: CASSAGGQGNQPQHF
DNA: TGTGCCAGCAGCGCGGGGGGACAGGGTAATCAGCCCCAGCATTTT